This is a list of T cell receptor beta chains from one sample in a study of T-cell memory formation after mild COVID-19. Each CDR3 protein gets one entry after TCRdb re-called the 5' RACE reads with MiXCR. The top ten clones hold roughly 24% of a sample with about 270,000 distinct CDR3 sequences, roughly 18% of them seen once. Sequenced input: PBMCs or a T cell subset sorted from them (not recorded which). Every receptor here comes from a man aged 18-30 years who had mild COVID-19 (a few samples of this study predate the infection). Cell type and time point are not known. Each CDR3 is given with its conserved first and last residue. D genes are given only for firm matches. Size values are once, few and many counts, or a class for expanded clones, and some rows have none.

>12|few|TRBJ2-7|NA|TRBV18
TGTGCCAGCTCACCATCGGCATACGAGCAGTACTTC
CASSPSAYEQYF
>14|NA|TRBJ1-1|NA|TRBV18
TGTGCCAGCTCACCCCTTGACCTGGGCGCTGAAGCTTTCTTT
CASSPLDLGAEAFF
>15|few|TRBJ2-1|TRBD2|TRBV5-6
TGTGCCAGCAGCCGTGGACTAGCGGCATACAATGAGCAGTTCTTC
CASSRGLAAYNEQFF
>14|few|TRBJ2-1|TRBD2|TRBV28
TGTGCCAGCAGTCCAGCGGGGTCGGACAATGAGCAGTTCTTC
CASSPAGSDNEQFF
>15|NA|TRBJ2-7|NA|TRBV3-1
TGTGCCAGCAGCCAAGTCGCAGGAGAGTTCTACGAGCAGTACTTC
CASSQVAGEFYEQYF
>15|many|TRBJ1-3|NA|TRBV5-6
TGTGCCAGCAGCTCCCAGTTCTACTCTGGAAACACCATATATTTT
CASSSQFYSGNTIYF
>13|few|TRBJ1-2|NA|TRBV5-5
TGTGCCAGCAGCTTGCACGATTTCTATGGCTACACCTTC
CASSLHDFYGYTF
>15|few|TRBJ1-1|NA|TRBV7-6
TGTGCCAGCAGCTCGACGGACGGGGCGGACACTGAAGCTTTCTTT
CASSSTDGADTEAFF
>16|many|TRBJ2-2|NA|TRBV7-2
TGTGCCAGCAGCTTAGAGAGGGTAGAAAACGGCGGGGAGCTGTTTTTT
CASSLERVENGGELFF
>12|many|TRBJ2-1|NA|TRBV4-2
TGCGCCAGCAGCCAAACCGGCAATGAGCAGTTCTTC
CASSQTGNEQFF
>12|NA|TRBJ1-6|NA|TRBV28
TGTGCCAGCAGTTTCTTGGTCTCACCCCTCCACTTT
CASSFLVSPLHF
>15|NA|TRBJ2-1|NA|TRBV18
TGTGCCAGCTCACCGCAGGGGGGGCCGAGAAATGAGCAGTTCTTC
CASSPQGGPRNEQFF
>11|many|TRBJ1-2|NA|TRBV6-2/TRBV6-3
TGTGCCAGCAGGCACAGGGTTGGCTACACCTTC
CASRHRVGYTF
>16|NA|TRBJ2-5|NA|TRBV6-5
TGTGCCAGCAGTTACTCGAAGACGGGCAGAAAAGAGACCCAGTACTTC
CASSYSKTGRKETQYF
>13|few|TRBJ1-5|NA|TRBV29-1
TGCAGCGTTGGCCCAGGGCCGAATCAGCCCCAGCATTTT
CSVGPGPNQPQHF
>16|NA|TRBJ2-5|NA|TRBV18
TGTGCCAGCTCACCACGTTATGTCGGGGGAGAAGAGACCCAGTACTTC
CASSPRYVGGEETQYF
>14|NA|TRBJ1-2|NA|TRBV4-1
TGCGCCAGCAGACCGGTCACCGAGCCGAGTGGCTACACCTTC
CASRPVTEPSGYTF
>14|few|TRBJ1-2|TRBD1|TRBV13
TGTGCCAGCAGCCTAGGGGGCAGGGTCGATGGCTACACCTTC
CASSLGGRVDGYTF
>11|few|TRBJ2-7|NA|TRBV7-9
TGTGCCAGCAGCCCCGACCTCGAGCAGTACTTC
CASSPDLEQYF
>16|NA|TRBJ1-1|NA|TRBV6-2/TRBV6-3
TGTGCCAGCACGAAGGACAGATCTAGCCCGAACACTGAAGCTTTCTTT
CASTKDRSSPNTEAFF
>21|many|TRBJ2-2|TRBD2|TRBV4-1
TGCGCCAGCACCCCAAGATCGGTGGCTCTAGCGGGGCCCCGGGGCACCGGGGAGCTGTTTTTT
CASTPRSVALAGPRGTGELFF
>16|NA|TRBJ1-3|NA|TRBV4-2
TGTGCCAGCAGCCAAGAGACGGGCGGGTTGGGAAACACCATATATTTT
CASSQETGGLGNTIYF
>17|NA|TRBJ2-5|NA|TRBV6-5
TGTGCCAGCAGTTTACAGCTTCGGGACGACGTTCAGGAGACCCAGTACTTC
CASSLQLRDDVQETQYF
>18|few|TRBJ2-3|TRBD2|TRBV7-2
TGTGCCAGCAGCTTCCGCCTACGTCGGCGGGGGAGCACAGATACGCAGTATTTT
CASSFRLRRRGSTDTQYF
>16|NA|TRBJ1-3|NA|TRBV7-8
TGTGCCAGCAGCTTAGCTTGGACAGAATATGGAAACACCATATATTTT
CASSLAWTEYGNTIYF
>13|few|TRBJ1-5|NA|TRBV3-1
TGTGCCAGCAGCCAGGGAAGAGCTCAGCCCCAGCATTTT
CASSQGRAQPQHF
>16|few|TRBJ2-5|NA|TRBV7-2
TGTGCCAGCAGCTTTGGTGGGGCGCGAGGGCAAGAGACCCAGTACTTC
CASSFGGARGQETQYF
>17|few|TRBJ2-5|TRBD2|TRBV4-3
TGCGCCAGCAGCCAAGATTTAACTAGCGGGGGCCAAGAGACCCAGTACTTC
CASSQDLTSGGQETQYF
>14|NA|TRBJ1-2|NA|TRBV3-1
TGTGCCAGCAGCCAGGAGACGGGGACCTATGGCTACACCTTC
CASSQETGTYGYTF
>13|NA|TRBJ1-6|NA|TRBV10-3
TGTGCCATCAGTCGGGCCAGGGATTCACCCCTCCACTTT
CAISRARDSPLHF
>16|few|TRBJ2-1|TRBD2|TRBV5-1
TGCGCCAGCAGCCCGTACACTAGTCCGGGGGGCAATGAGCAGTTCTTC
CASSPYTSPGGNEQFF
>15|NA|TRBJ1-2|TRBD1|TRBV27
TGTGCCAGCAGTCCGGGGAGGGGGCGTGAGTATGGCTACACCTTC
CASSPGRGREYGYTF
>12|NA|TRBJ2-3|NA|TRBV12-5
TGTGCTAGTGGTTTGCAGGCAGATACGCAGTATTTT
CASGLQADTQYF
>11|NA|TRBJ2-3|NA|TRBV3-1
TGTGCCAGCAGCCATAGGGATACGCAGTATTTT
CASSHRDTQYF
>15|NA|TRBJ1-2|NA|TRBV5-1
TGCGCCAGCAGCTTGGAAGGGTCACCCAACTATGGCTACACCTTC
CASSLEGSPNYGYTF
>15|few|TRBJ2-3|TRBD2|TRBV20-1
TGCAGTGCTAGAGATCATCTAGCGGTGAAGAATACGCAGTATTTT
CSARDHLAVKNTQYF
>16|few|TRBJ1-2|TRBD1|TRBV4-2
TGTGCCAGCAGCCAGGATTTTGGGACAGGATGGGATGGCTACACCTTC
CASSQDFGTGWDGYTF
>14|few|TRBJ1-2|NA|TRBV13
TGTGCCAGCAGCCGACGAGGCTGGGCAGAGGGCTACACCTTC
CASSRRGWAEGYTF
>12|NA|TRBJ1-1|NA|TRBV30
TGTGCCTGGAGCTCCTTTCACACTGAAGCTTTCTTT
CAWSSFHTEAFF
>15|many|TRBJ2-4|NA|TRBV15
TGTGCCACCAGCAGAGATCCTGGCCCGGGGAACATTCAGTACTTC
CATSRDPGPGNIQYF
>16|few|TRBJ2-4|NA|TRBV21-1
TGTGCCGGAAGGGACTGTCCCCTTGGGACCAAAAACATTCAGTACTTC
CAGRDCPLGTKNIQYF
>14|NA|TRBJ2-7|NA|TRBV7-9
TGTGCCAGCAGCCCAAGCTTCAGGGTGGGGGAGCAGTACTTC
CASSPSFRVGEQYF
>14|NA|TRBJ2-2|NA|TRBV6-5
TGTGCCAGCAGCCTGGTCAGGTACACCGGGGAGCTGTTTTTT
CASSLVRYTGELFF
>12|many|TRBJ2-3|NA|TRBV7-2
TGTGCCAGCAGTAACCGGGCAGATACGCAGTATTTT
CASSNRADTQYF
>13|many|TRBJ2-3|NA|TRBV7-8
TGTGCCAGCAGCTTATCCTACACAGATACGCAGTATTTT
CASSLSYTDTQYF
>14|NA|TRBJ2-5|TRBD2|TRBV2
TGTGCCAGCAGTGAAGGACTAGCGCAAGAGACCCAGTACTTC
CASSEGLAQETQYF
>16|many|TRBJ2-3|TRBD2|TRBV5-1
TGCGCCAGCAGCCCGGGACTAGCGGTGCTTATAGGTACGCAGTATTTT
CASSPGLAVLIGTQYF
>15|many|TRBJ1-6|NA|TRBV5-5
TGTGCCAGCAGCTTGGGAGTCAGGGATAATTCACCCCTCCACTTT
CASSLGVRDNSPLHF
>16|NA|TRBJ2-5|TRBD2|TRBV4-1
TGCGCCAGCAGCCAGGTGGGACTAGCCGCGAGGGAGACCCAGTACTTC
CASSQVGLAARETQYF
>15|NA|TRBJ2-7|NA|TRBV5-6
TGTGCCAGCAGCTTAGGGCCAGACCTAACCTACGAGCAGTACTTC
CASSLGPDLTYEQYF
>14|NA|TRBJ2-1|NA|TRBV7-6
TGTGCCAGCAGCAAGTTAACACAGGGCGATGAGCAGTTCTTC
CASSKLTQGDEQFF
>15|NA|TRBJ2-1|NA|TRBV29-1
TGCAGCGTTGAAGTAACAGGGAGCTCCTACAATGAGCAGTTCTTC
CSVEVTGSSYNEQFF
>15|NA|TRBJ2-5|TRBD2|TRBV6-1
TGTGCCAGCTCCAGGGACTACCATCCTCAAGAGACCCAGTACTTC
CASSRDYHPQETQYF